These 27 T cell receptor beta chains came from one sample sequenced in a study of T cell changes during pregnancy in multiple sclerosis. Measured with immunoSEQ multiplex PCR; TCRdb has only the in-frame clones, and not every one. The table lists fewer than 70,000 clones, 92% of them singletons, with more than 2.5% in the top ten. This specimen was peripheral blood, taken in the second trimester of pregnancy. The receptors were sampled from a female donor in good health, enrolled as a control in a pregnancy study.

The V gene is TRBV2, the J gene TRBJ1-3; D possibly corresponds to TRBD1 (5 bases). Germline CDR1 and CDR2: SNHLY and FYNNEI. The CDR3 runs to 14 residues. The V gene lost 10 bases and the J gene lost 4 bases, with 17 bases spanning the gap. The CDR3 sequence: CATKGDLTGNTIYF. The CDR3 bases are TGTGCCACCAAAGGGGATCTCACAGGAAACACCATATATTTT.

The gene calls are TRBV5-5 and TRBJ1-4; TRBD1 agrees at 10 bases. The V gene's germline CDR1 is SGHKS and CDR2 YYEKEE (reference sequence). This CDR3 comprises 17 residues. V lost 2 bases, J lost 7 bases, and 11 bases stayed unmatched. CDR3 sequence: CASSFGTGVRVGEKLFF. The DNA for the CDR3 is TGTGCCAGCAGCTTTGGGACAGGGGTTCGGGTTGGTGAAAAACTGTTTTTT.

This clone was found once. The chain uses TRBV28 and TRBJ2-7, with D unresolved. Trimming stripped 2 bases from V and 6 bases from J, with 5 bases between. This CDR3 has 11 residues. CDR1 and CDR2 from the germline V gene are MDHEN and SYDVKM. CDR3 coding DNA: TGTGCCAGCAGTTTAGAGCTCGAGCAGTACTTC. Translated: CASSLELEQYF.

J is TRBJ2-3 and V is TRBV27; 8 bases are shared with TRBD2. Trimming took 3 bases from V and 4 from J; bases not matched to a gene: 6. CDR1 and CDR2 (germline): MNHEY, SMNVEV (reference sequence). There are 15 residues in the CDR3. CDR3 nucleotide sequence: TGTGCCAGCAGTTTTGAGGGACTAGTGGCAGATACGCAGTATTTT. Its protein product is CASSFEGLVADTQYF.

The chain combines TRBV11-3 with TRBJ2-2, with 9 positions matching TRBD1. The CDR3 is 15 amino acids. The germline gives CDR1 SGHNT, CDR2 YENEEA. Trimming took 5 bases from V and 5 from J; bases not matched to a gene: 6. CDR3 nucleotide sequence: TGTGCCAGCAGCCATACAGGGGGCTCGACCGGGGAGCTGTTTTTT. This encodes CASSHTGGSTGELFF. Full variable domain (remainder filled in from reference TRBV11-3 and TRBJ2-2): EAGVVQSPRYKIIEKKQPVAFWCNPISGHNTLYWYLQNLGQGPELLIRYENEEAVDDSQLPKDRFSAERLKGVDSTLKIQPAELGDSAVYLCASSHTGGSTGELFFGEGSRLTVL.

The gene calls are TRBV2 and TRBJ1-5, with 7 bases that match TRBD1. V was pared by 6 bases and J by 0 bases, with 5 bases of the junction left unmatched. This CDR3 has 15 amino acids. The germline V gene has CDR1 SNHLY and CDR2 FYNNEI. CDR3 sequence: CASRGDSYSNQPQHF. The DNA of the CDR3 is TGTGCCAGCAGGGGGGACAGTTATAGCAATCAGCCCCAGCATTTT. Variable domain in full (rest from reference TRBV2 and TRBJ1-5): EPEVTQTPSHQVTQMGQEVILRCVPISNHLYFYWYRQILGQKVEFLVSFYNNEISEKSEIFDDQFSVERPDGSNFTLKIRSTKLEDSAMYFCASRGDSYSNQPQHFGDGTRLSIL.

The chain combines TRBV28 with TRBJ2-1; 10 bases fit TRBD1. The CDR3 spans 14 residues. V lost 5 bases, J lost 9 bases, and 7 bases stayed unmatched. Germline lookup yields CDR1 MDHEN and CDR2 SYDVKM. The CDR3 region is CASSPGQGVGEQFF. The CDR3 bases are TGTGCCAGCAGTCCCGGACAGGGGGTAGGTGAGCAGTTCTTC.

The rearrangement links TRBV30 to TRBJ2-5, with D hard to call. The length of the CDR3 is 14 residues. With 5 bases removed from V and 4 bases from J, the gap between germline ends came to 17 bases. Germline-derived CDR1 and CDR2 are GTSNPN and SVGIG (reference sequence). CDR3 sequence: CAWEAIETPETQYF. In DNA form, the CDR3 reads TGTGCCTGGGAGGCGATAGAGACCCCAGAGACCCAGTACTTC.

This rearrangement joins TRBV28 to TRBJ2-1; 8 bases map to TRBD2. J gave up 0 bases and V 7 bases, and 17 bases lay outside the gene matches. The germline V gene has CDR1 MDHEN and CDR2 SYDVKM. The CDR3 is 19 residues long. The CDR3 protein is CASTAPPLAARSSYNEQFF. The CDR3 DNA is TGTGCCAGCACCGCACCGCCACTAGCGGCGCGAAGCTCCTACAATGAGCAGTTCTTC.

This chain joins TRBV9 and TRBJ2-7, with 8 bases identical to TRBD1. The CDR3 consists of 15 residues. CDR1 is SGDLS, CDR2 YYNGEE, per germline. Germline trimming cut 2 bases from V and 1 base from J; bases unmatched to any gene: 5. The DNA of the CDR3 is TGTGCCAGCAGCGTTGGGACAGGTCCTTCCTACGAGCAGTACTTC. Translated: CASSVGTGPSYEQYF.

The rearrangement links TRBV30 to TRBJ2-7; D is perhaps TRBD1 (6 bases). The CDR3 runs to 13 residues. The V gene lost 2 bases and the J gene lost 6 bases, with 14 bases spanning the gap. Germline V gene lookup returns CDR1 GTSNPN and CDR2 SVGIG (reference sequence). CDR3 region: CAWSIQGSGEQYF. CDR3 DNA sequence: TGTGCCTGGAGTATACAGGGTTCGGGCGAGCAGTACTTC. The full variable domain, completed using reference TRBV30 and TRBJ2-7, is SQTIHQWPATLVQPVGSPLSLECTVEGTSNPNLYWYRQAAGRGLQLLFYSVGIGQISSEVPQNLSASRPQDRQFILSSKKLLLSDSGFYLCAWSIQGSGEQYFGPGTRLTVT.

This rearrangement joins TRBV5-1 to TRBJ2-7; maybe TRBD2 (6 bases). Germline V gene lookup returns CDR1 SGHRS and CDR2 YFSETQ. V shed 0 bases and J shed 5 bases, with 15 bases lying between them. This CDR3 comprises 15 residues. The CDR3 loop reads CASSLVPEGFDEQYF. CDR3 in DNA: TGCGCCAGCAGCTTGGTTCCGGAGGGGTTCGACGAGCAGTACTTC.

DNA for the CDR3: TGTGCCAGTATGTCCGACAGGCCGAACTATGGCTACACCTTC. This sequence encodes CASMSDRPNYGYTF. The chain links TRBV19 to TRBJ1-2, with D tentatively TRBD1 (6 bases). The CDR3 extends over 14 amino acids. Trimming pared 7 bases from V and 2 bases from J, leaving 14 bases between. CDR1 is LNHDA, CDR2 SQIVND, per germline (reference sequence).

V usage is TRBV28 and J usage is TRBJ2-7, with a possible D match to TRBD1 (6 bases). The germline CDR1 and CDR2 sequences are MDHEN and SYDVKM. The CDR3 is 14 amino acids. Trimming left V 6 bases short and J 0 bases short, with 12 bases between. The CDR3 nucleotides read TGTGCCAGCAGACAACAGGGCAGCTCCTACGAGCAGTACTTC. Translated: CASRQQGSSYEQYF. Full variable domain (rest looked up from reference TRBV28 and TRBJ2-7): DVKVTQSSRYLVKRTGEKVFLECVQDMDHENMFWYRQDPGLGLRLIYFSYDVKMKEKGDIPEGYSVSREKKERFSLILESASTNQTSMYLCASRQQGSSYEQYFGPGTRLTVT.

The V call is TRBV7-9, the J call TRBJ1-2; unclear D gene. V shed 3 bases and J shed 2 bases, with 7 bases lying between them. Germline CDR1 and CDR2: SEHNR and FQNEAQ (reference sequence). This CDR3 comprises 13 residues. Here the CDR3 reads CASSFGGNYGYTF. The DNA for the CDR3 is TGTGCCAGCAGCTTCGGAGGGAACTATGGCTACACCTTC.

V and J are TRBV6-5 and TRBJ2-7, with TRBD1 matching over 7 bases. Germline CDR1 reads MNHEY; CDR2 reads SVGAGI. This CDR3 region has 15 residues. The J segment lost 2 bases and the V segment lost 5 bases, leaving 9 bases of the junction unmatched. The CDR3: CASSRDSTSTYEQYF. CDR3 nucleotide sequence: TGTGCCAGCAGTCGGGACAGCACCTCCACCTACGAGCAGTACTTC.

The rearrangement joins TRBV5-6 to TRBJ1-6; TRBD1 is a possible D gene (5 bases). The CDR3 length is 14 residues. Trimming stripped 4 bases from V and 5 bases from J, with 10 bases between. Germline V gene lookup returns CDR1 SGHDT and CDR2 YYEEEE. This chain's CDR3 is CASSMGRDNSPLHF. CDR3 coding DNA: TGTGCCAGCAGCATGGGACGGGATAATTCACCCCTCCACTTT.

The chain couples TRBV10-2 to TRBJ2-6, with TRBD1 identical over 9 bases. Germline CDR1 is WSHSY and CDR2 is SAAADI. After removal of 3 bases from V and 3 bases from J, the junction contained 6 bases not matched to a gene. The CDR3 covers 17 residues. CDR3 DNA: TGCGCCAGCAGTGAAGGGACAGGGCAGGGTGGGGCCAACGTCCTGACTTTC. Protein: CASSEGTGQGGANVLTF.

The chain combines TRBV6-4 with TRBJ2-1, with 7 nucleotides matching TRBD1. The length of the CDR3 is 13 residues. Per germline, CDR1 MRHNA and CDR2 SNTAGT. Germline trimming cut 2 bases from V and 10 bases from J; bases unmatched to any gene: 5. This chain's CDR3 is CASSDDDREEQFF. The CDR3, as DNA: TGTGCCAGCAGTGACGACGACAGGGAAGAGCAGTTCTTC.

The chain has TRBV7-8 and TRBJ2-4; no reliable D call. CDR3 length: 14 residues. V lost 5 bases, J lost 2 bases, and 10 bases lay in between. The germline V gene has CDR1 SGHVS and CDR2 FQNEAQ. DNA for the CDR3: TGTGCCAGCAGCGTCATAGCTACCAAAAACATTCAGTACTTC. It codes for CASSVIATKNIQYF.

The V and J genes are TRBV9 and TRBJ1-2; TRBD1 agrees at 8 bases. The J segment lost 4 bases and the V segment lost 0 bases, leaving 5 bases of the junction unmatched. Germline CDR1 is SGDLS and CDR2 is YYNGEE. This CDR3 has 15 residues. The CDR3 reads CASSVGDRRFYGYTF. The CDR3, as DNA: TGTGCCAGCAGCGTAGGGGACAGGCGGTTCTATGGCTACACCTTC.

This chain connects TRBV6-6 to TRBJ1-1; a possible D gene is TRBD1 (6 bases). V lost 0 bases and J 1 base, leaving 6 bases between the germline ends. The CDR3 length is 14 residues. CDR1 and CDR2 from the germline V gene are MNHNY and SVGAGI (reference sequence). In nucleotides, the CDR3 is TGTGCCAGCAGTTACTCGACAGGGAACACTGAAGCTTTCTTT. Encoded protein: CASSYSTGNTEAFF.

The chain combines TRBV7-3 with TRBJ2-2; 9 positions agree with TRBD2. The CDR3 loop spans 16 amino acids. The ends lost 5 bases at V and 3 bases at J; junction bases unmatched: 7. CDR1 is SGHTA, CDR2 FQGTGA, per germline. The CDR3: CASSPKSGGYTGELFF. The CDR3 coding sequence is TGTGCCAGCAGCCCTAAGAGCGGGGGGTACACCGGGGAGCTGTTTTTT.

The chain recombines TRBV5-6 with TRBJ2-7, with 13 bases aligning to TRBD2. The J segment lost 3 bases and the V segment lost 3 bases, leaving 12 bases of the junction unmatched. Germline V gene data show CDR1 as SGHDT and CDR2 as YYEEEE. The CDR3 runs to 18 residues. The CDR3: CASSSLGLAGVWVYEQYF. Written as DNA, the CDR3 is TGTGCCAGCAGCTCTTTAGGACTAGCGGGAGTATGGGTCTACGAGCAGTACTTC.

V and J are TRBV19 and TRBJ2-5, with 11 nucleotides matching TRBD1. CDR3 length: 15 residues. V shed 4 bases and J 4 bases; nucleotides not matched to a gene: 5. Germline V lookup: CDR1 LNHDA, CDR2 SQIVND (reference sequence). The CDR3 here is CASSTFGQGAETQYF. The DNA of the CDR3 is TGTGCCAGTAGTACATTTGGACAGGGGGCAGAGACCCAGTACTTC. Full variable domain (rest looked up from reference TRBV19 and TRBJ2-5): DGGITQSPKYLFRKEGQNVTLSCEQNLNHDAMYWYRQDPGQGLRLIYYSQIVNDFQKGDIAEGYSVSREKKESFPLTVTSAQKNPTAFYLCASSTFGQGAETQYFGPGTRLLVL.

This chain links TRBV4-2 with TRBJ2-1; D is possibly TRBD2 (6 bases). The CDR3 is 16 amino acids. Per the germline V gene, CDR1 is LGHNA and CDR2 is YNFKEQ. Trimming left V 0 bases short and J 8 bases short, with 17 bases between. As DNA, the CDR3 is TGTGCCAGCAGCCAAGATCCGGGGGAGCTATCTTATGAGCAGTTCTTC. Translated: CASSQDPGELSYEQFF.

CDR3 sequence: CAWSVWAGIGANVLTF. The DNA for the CDR3 is TGTGCCTGGAGTGTTTGGGCAGGGATTGGGGCCAACGTCCTGACTTTC. The chain uses TRBV30 and TRBJ2-6, with D possibly TRBD1 on 5 matching bases. V lost 0 bases to trimming and J lost 3 bases, with 12 bases between them. Germline CDR1 reads GTSNPN; CDR2 reads SVGIG (reference sequence). This CDR3 has 16 residues.